These 30 T cell receptor beta chains were all obtained from the same sample, sequenced in a study of shared T cell receptors in the human thymus. Sequencing used immunoSEQ multiplex PCR; TCRdb keeps in-frame clones, though not all of them. The data contain 720,000 or so clones, 70% to 90% of them singletons. The data also belong to a second study, concerning human thymus T cells.

The sequenced sample consisted of thymocytes. The receptors were gathered from a girl under three years old with a congenital heart defect.

This rearrangement joins TRBV14 to TRBJ2-4, with TRBD2 matching 15 bases. Germline CDR1 SGHDN, CDR2 FVKESK. The CDR3 is 20 residues long. Trimming at V came to 0 bases and at J to 3 bases, leaving 9 bases not matched to a gene. CDR3 region: CASSQDGLAGGQDDKNIQYF. The DNA for the CDR3 is TGTGCCAGCAGCCAAGATGGACTAGCGGGGGGGCAAGATGACAAAAACATTCAGTACTTC.

The count of this clone is one. V usage is TRBV28 and J usage is TRBJ1-5; D may be TRBD1 (6 bases). Trimming removed 7 bases from V and 5 bases from J, with 18 bases in between. There are 15 residues in the CDR3. From germline, CDR1 is MDHEN and CDR2 SYDVKM. CDR3 sequence: CASTRRGSGDQPQHF. CDR3 DNA sequence: TGTGCCAGCACTAGAAGGGGGAGCGGGGATCAGCCCCAGCATTTT.

V is TRBV28 and J is TRBJ1-6; TRBD1 agrees at 8 bases. The length of the CDR3 is 16 residues. Germline V gene sequence: CDR1 MDHEN, CDR2 SYDVKM. Trimming removed 0 bases from V and 4 bases from J; junction bases left unmatched: 2. As DNA, the CDR3 is TGTGCCAGCAGTTTATGGGGACAGGTTTATAATTCACCCCTCCACTTT. Translation gives CASSLWGQVYNSPLHF.

V usage is TRBV15 and J usage is TRBJ1-3; D not certain. CDR3 length: 17 amino acids. CDR1 and CDR2 (germline): LNHNV, YYDKDF (reference sequence). V was trimmed by 1 base and J by 4 bases, leaving 17 bases between them. This chain's CDR3 is CATSRAEALHSGNTIYF. The CDR3 DNA is TGTGCCACCAGCAGAGCCGAAGCCCTCCACTCGGGAAACACCATATATTTT.

This rearrangement joins TRBV28 to TRBJ1-2, with 11 bases aligning to TRBD1. Germline assignment: CDR1 MDHEN and CDR2 SYDVKM. Unmatched junction bases numbered 19, after V lost 2 bases and J lost 5 bases. The CDR3 covers 20 residues. This CDR3 reads CASSLGHLYPGQGGGYGYTF. As DNA, the CDR3 is TGTGCCAGCAGTTTAGGACATTTGTACCCGGGACAGGGGGGAGGTTATGGCTACACCTTC.

This rearrangement joins TRBV7-2 to TRBJ2-3, with 8 bases fitting TRBD1. The CDR3 is 16 residues long. J lost 1 base, V lost 7 bases, and 10 bases had no gene match. Germline V gives CDR1 SGHTA, CDR2 FQGNSA. As DNA, the CDR3 is TGTGCCAGCAACAATATCACAGGGGGAGGCACAGATACGCAGTATTTT. Translating it yields CASNNITGGGTDTQYF.

This chain links TRBV2 with TRBJ1-5; weak D call: TRBD1 (6 bases). V was clipped by 5 bases and J by 2 bases, with 13 bases between them. CDR1 SNHLY and CDR2 FYNNEI come from the germline V gene. The CDR3 is made up of 15 amino acids. CDR3 DNA: TGTGCCAGCAGTCGACTGACAGGAGGCAATCAGCCCCAGCATTTT. Amino acid sequence: CASSRLTGGNQPQHF.

The chain uses TRBV20-1 and TRBJ2-1; TRBD2 is a possible D gene (5 bases). The CDR3 contains 11 residues. V was trimmed by 6 bases and J by 8 bases, leaving 11 bases between them. Germline V lookup: CDR1 DFQATT, CDR2 SNEGSKA (reference sequence). The CDR3 DNA follows: TGCAGTGCCAAAGGTAGCGATGAGCAGTTCTTC. This sequence encodes CSAKGSDEQFF.

The gene calls are TRBV15 and TRBJ2-7; 7 bases map to TRBD2. Germline trimming cut 2 bases from V and 0 bases from J; bases unmatched to any gene: 13. Germline CDR1 LNHNV, CDR2 YYDKDF (reference sequence). This CDR3 comprises 18 residues. CDR3 sequence (DNA): TGTGCCACCAGCAGAACCTTCAAAATGGCGGGGGTCTCCTACGAGCAGTACTTC. Protein product: CATSRTFKMAGVSYEQYF. Together with reference TRBV15 and TRBJ2-7, the CDR3 gives the full variable domain: DAMVIQNPRYQVTQFGKPVTLSCSQTLNHNVMYWYQQKSSQAPKLLFHYYDKDFNNEADTPDNFQSRRPNTSFCFLDIRSPGLGDTAMYLCATSRTFKMAGVSYEQYFGPGTRLTVT.

The V gene is TRBV5-8, the J gene TRBJ1-1; 8 nucleotides agree with TRBD1. After removal of 0 bases from V and 7 bases from J, the junction contained 8 bases not matched to a gene. The CDR3 loop spans 15 amino acids. Germline CDR1 is SGHTS and CDR2 is YDEGEE. The CDR3 is CASSLGPRGLDEAFF. DNA of the CDR3: TGTGCCAGCAGCTTGGGACCCAGGGGGCTGGATGAAGCTTTCTTT.

The genes are TRBV28 and TRBJ2-1; the match to TRBD2 covers 8 bases. CDR1 and CDR2 from the germline V gene are MDHEN and SYDVKM. The CDR3 is 14 amino acids. Trimming cost V 6 bases and J 9 bases; bases outside gene matches: 10. Here the CDR3 DNA reads TGTGCCAGCAGCCCAGCGCCGGGGGGGGCTGAGCAGTTCTTC. The encoded protein is CASSPAPGGAEQFF. Full variable domain (missing parts from reference TRBV28 and TRBJ2-1): DVKVTQSSRYLVKRTGEKVFLECVQDMDHENMFWYRQDPGLGLRLIYFSYDVKMKEKGDIPEGYSVSREKKERFSLILESASTNQTSMYLCASSPAPGGAEQFFGPGTRLTVL.

V gene TRBV2 combines with J gene TRBJ2-1, with 7 bases aligning to TRBD2. The CDR3 has 13 amino acids. Germline V lookup: CDR1 SNHLY, CDR2 FYNNEI. V shed 2 bases, J shed 13 bases, and the junction held 8 bases outside the gene matches. CDR3 coding DNA: TGTGCCAGCAGTGAAAGGGACTACCAGTCACAGTTCTTC. Translation: CASSERDYQSQFF. Based on the CDR3 plus reference TRBV2 and TRBJ2-1, the full variable domain is EPEVTQTPSHQVTQMGQEVILRCVPISNHLYFYWYRQILGQKVEFLVSFYNNEISEKSEIFDDQFSVERPDGSNFTLKIRSTKLEDSAMYFCASSERDYQSQFFGPGTRLTVL.

The V gene is TRBV11-2, the J gene TRBJ2-5; D might be TRBD2 (5 bases). V shed 4 bases and J shed 5 bases, with 26 bases lying between them. The CDR3 runs to 18 residues. Germline loops: CDR1 SGHAT, CDR2 FQNNGV. CDR3 sequence reads: CASSSTLGGPDTFETQYF. The CDR3 region has the DNA TGTGCCAGCAGCTCCACACTAGGCGGACCAGATACGTTTGAGACCCAGTACTTC. The variable domain in full, completed from reference TRBV11-2 and TRBJ2-5, reads EAGVAQSPRYKIIEKRQSVAFWCNPISGHATLYWYQQILGQGPKLLIQFQNNGVVDDSQLPKDRFSAERLKGVDSTLKIQPAKLEDSAVYLCASSSTLGGPDTFETQYFGPGTRLLVL.

This rearrangement joins TRBV5-6 to TRBJ1-3; possible D gene TRBD1, 5 bases. V was shortened by 0 bases and J by 0 bases, with 13 bases between the two germline ends. The germline V gene encodes CDR1 SGHDT and CDR2 YYEEEE. The CDR3 is 17 amino acids. CDR3 coding DNA: TGTGCCAGCAGCTTGGGGGGCAGCCCAAACTCTGGAAACACCATATATTTT. Translated, it gives CASSLGGSPNSGNTIYF.

CDR3 residues: CASSEANSVVGMFFNSPLHF. As DNA, the CDR3 is TGTGCCAGCAGTGAAGCCAACAGTGTCGTAGGAATGTTTTTCAATTCACCCCTCCACTTT. The chain recombines TRBV6-1 with TRBJ1-6, with D unresolved. Germline V CDR1 and CDR2: MNHNS, SASEGT. V was pared by 0 bases and J by 7 bases, with 25 bases between. This CDR3 is built from 20 residues.

The chain combines TRBV6-5 with TRBJ2-5; the D is unclear. The CDR3 is made up of 16 amino acids. Trimming took 2 bases from V and 5 from J, leaving 18 bases between them. The germline gives CDR1 MNHEY, CDR2 SVGAGI. CDR3 sequence: CASSYVVAANPETQYF. CDR3 coding DNA: TGTGCCAGCAGTTACGTGGTAGCTGCGAACCCTGAGACCCAGTACTTC.

V and J are TRBV21-1 and TRBJ1-5. TRBV21-1 represents a pseudogene. The CDR3 spans 17 residues. DNA for the CDR3: TGTGCCAGCAGCGGAGAGGGCGGGGCTGGGAGCAATCAGCCCCAGCATTTT. Translated, it gives CASSGEGGAGSNQPQHF.

This chain joins TRBV4-1 and TRBJ2-4, with D unresolved. The germline V and J ends were trimmed by 2 bases and 4 bases, with 18 bases remaining between them. CDR1 and CDR2 from the germline V gene are MGHRA and YSYEKL. The CDR3 consists of 17 residues. The chain's CDR3 is CASSQPSTGSRKNIQYF. In nucleotides, the CDR3 is TGCGCCAGCAGCCAACCCTCGACCGGGTCTAGAAAAAACATTCAGTACTTC.

The CDR3, as DNA: TGTGCCAGCAGACACCCGGGATACTCCTACGAGCAGTACTTC. Translated, it gives CASRHPGYSYEQYF. The gene calls are TRBV6-5 and TRBJ2-7, with D perhaps matching TRBD2 (5 bases). The CDR3 length is 14 residues. V was cut by 6 bases and J by 0 bases, with 12 bases left in between. Germline loops: CDR1 MNHEY, CDR2 SVGAGI.

This chain uses TRBV7-6 with TRBJ1-1; D is perhaps TRBD1 (5 bases). This CDR3 spans 12 amino acids. Germline CDR1 reads SGHVS; CDR2 reads FNYEAQ. V dropped 7 bases and J dropped 2 bases, with 8 bases sitting between them. The CDR3 loop is CASKGQNTEAFF. CDR3 DNA: TGTGCCAGCAAGGGGCAAAACACTGAAGCTTTCTTT.

The chain employs TRBV7-9 and TRBJ2-3; D is perhaps TRBD2 (6 bases). The CDR3 is 16 residues long. The germline V gene encodes CDR1 SEHNR and CDR2 FQNEAQ (reference sequence). Trimming removed 6 bases from V and 4 bases from J, with 20 bases in between. Here the CDR3 DNA reads TGTGCCAGCAGTTCGAAAAAGGGGACTCGCCCAGATACGCAGTATTTT. This gives the protein CASSSKKGTRPDTQYF.

This clone was picked up a small number of times. This rearrangement joins TRBV19 to TRBJ1-5; D unclear. The length of the CDR3 is 16 residues. CDR1 and CDR2 from the germline V gene are LNHDA and SQIVND (reference sequence). V lost 0 bases and J lost 0, with 9 bases in between. CDR3 nucleotide sequence: TGTGCCAGTAGTATAGATAGCAGCTATAGCAATCAGCCCCAGCATTTT. This gives the protein CASSIDSSYSNQPQHF.

This chain joins TRBV7-2 and TRBJ1-4; 11 nucleotides agree with TRBD1. The germline CDR1 and CDR2 sequences are SGHTA and FQGNSA. The CDR3 has 16 residues. V lost 5 bases and J lost 4; bases outside the gene matches: 6. CDR3 loop: CASSQDRGRFNEKLFF. The CDR3 DNA reads TGTGCCAGCAGCCAGGACAGGGGGCGATTTAATGAAAAACTGTTTTTT.

V usage is TRBV18 and J usage is TRBJ1-5, with D possibly being TRBD1 (6 bases). Germline-derived CDR1 and CDR2 are KGHSH and LQKENI. The V end lost 4 bases, the J end lost 2 bases, and 9 bases lay between the germline ends. This CDR3 comprises 14 residues. The CDR3 sequence is CASSRGQGNQPQHF. The CDR3 DNA reads TGTGCCAGCTCACGGGGGCAAGGCAATCAGCCCCAGCATTTT.

The V call is TRBV4-3, the J call TRBJ1-1; 7 nucleotides line up with TRBD1. CDR3 size: 13 residues. V dropped 2 bases and J dropped 7; count of bases not matched to a gene: 4. CDR1 is LGHNA and CDR2 is YSLEER in the germline V gene. CDR3 sequence reads: CASSQLGQLEAFF. The CDR3 nucleotides are TGCGCCAGCAGCCAACTGGGACAGCTTGAAGCTTTCTTT.

This clone was counted only a few times. The V and J genes are TRBV2 and TRBJ1-2; 10 bases map to TRBD1. The CDR3 extends over 16 amino acids. Germline V gene lookup returns CDR1 SNHLY and CDR2 FYNNEI. Trimming cost V 1 base and J 11 bases; bases outside gene matches: 13. CDR3 sequence: CASSEDLTGTGVIYTF. The CDR3 DNA reads TGTGCCAGCAGTGAAGACCTAACCGGGACAGGGGTCATATACACCTTC.

The rearrangement uses TRBV5-1 and TRBJ1-1, with 7 positions matching TRBD1. The CDR3 is 15 residues long. Germline V CDR1 and CDR2: SGHRS, YFSETQ. Germline trimming cut 4 bases from V and 7 bases from J; bases unmatched to any gene: 13. The CDR3: CASSARTGRGDEAFF. The CDR3 region has the DNA TGCGCCAGCAGCGCCCGGACAGGTAGGGGGGATGAAGCTTTCTTT.

This chain links TRBV10-3 with TRBJ1-6; TRBD1 is a possible D gene (5 bases). The CDR3 extends over 14 amino acids. CDR1 and CDR2 from the germline V gene are ENHRY and SYGVKD. V was pared by 7 bases and J by 7 bases, with 14 bases between. The CDR3 spells CAINPGHTNSPLHF. As DNA, the CDR3 is TGTGCCATCAACCCTGGACACACGAATTCACCCCTCCACTTT.

This clone was seen a few times. The chain has TRBV29-1 and TRBJ2-1; 9 bases align to TRBD2. CDR1 is SQVTM, CDR2 ANQGSEA, per germline. V shed 4 bases, J shed 9 bases, and the junction held 7 bases outside the gene matches. CDR3 size: 13 residues. CDR3 sequence reads: CSVVPSGVGEQFF. CDR3 sequence (DNA): TGCAGCGTTGTCCCTAGCGGGGTAGGTGAGCAGTTCTTC.

The chain is built from TRBV28 and TRBJ2-7, with a weak D call TRBD1 (6 bases). From germline, CDR1 is MDHEN and CDR2 SYDVKM. Between the trimmed V and J ends, which lost 5 bases and 3 bases, there was a span of 11 bases. The CDR3 consists of 13 residues. This CDR3 reads CASSRDTYYEQYF. The DNA of the CDR3 is TGTGCCAGCAGTCGGGACACCTACTACGAGCAGTACTTC.